This T cell receptor (beta chain) was found in a study of blood T cell repertoires in COVID-19. Looking at the study overall: Italy, Spain and the United States were the sources of the convalescent and acute COVID-19 samples. Nucleic acid was either cDNA or gDNA, and it came from T cells, B-cell-depleted T cells, or PBMCs.

Per the authors' pipeline: Reference gene primer amplification gave nucleated cell count estimates. Sequencing used immunoSEQ multiplex PCR; TCRdb keeps in-frame clones, though not all of them. That table gives V, J and clone size, and the DNA gave D and trimming. The table records roughly 260,000 clones, 88% of them present only once. From germline, CDR1 is SGHRS and CDR2 YFSETQ. This CDR3 has 15 amino acids. Deletions cut 4 bases from V and 0 bases from J, with 11 bases between. This TCR came from a man in his sixties who had recovered from COVID-19. The sample consisted of peripheral blood. The chain recombines TRBV5-1 with TRBJ1-3, with unresolved D. The CDR3 DNA reads TGCGCCAGCAGCCAAGCTATTACCTCTGGAAACACCATATATTTT. Translation: CASSQAITSGNTIYF.